These T cell receptor beta chains were read from a single sample in a study of T cells in Graves' hyperthyroidism and ophthalmopathy. TCRdb independently ran MiXCR on the multiplex PCR reads; one entry per CDR3 protein. The sample contains about 700,000 distinct CDR3 sequences, less than 15% of which appear only once. The specimen sequenced was blood. These receptors were collected from a woman younger than 35 with Graves' hyperthyroidism. Each CDR3 is given with its conserved first and last residue. The order of the fields is D gene, J gene, V gene, clone size, CDR3 DNA, CDR3 protein. The D gene is left open where the match is weak. The listing skips clone size in some rows; elsewhere it reads once, few, many or a size class.

>-|TRBJ1-5|TRBV6-1|-
TGTGCCAGCAGTAACCCCCCGTCGCCCCCAGAGTCCCAGCATTTT
CASSNPPSPPESQHF
>TRBD1|TRBJ1-1|TRBV2|many
TGTGCCAGAGAATCCTCAGGGGGCGCCGCTTTCTTT
CARESSGGAAFF
>-|TRBJ2-5|TRBV27|many
TGTGCCAGCAGCCCCGGGTCGAGCCGTACCGGGGAGACCCAGTACTTC
CASSPGSSRTGETQYF
>TRBD1|TRBJ1-2|TRBV30|many
TGTGCCTGGAGTGTCGGAGGGACAGGGGGCTTTGGCTACACCTTC
CAWSVGGTGGFGYTF
>TRBD1|TRBJ2-1|TRBV30|many
TGTGCCTGGAGTACTCCCGGGACAGGGAACTACAATGAGCAGTTCTTC
CAWSTPGTGNYNEQFF
>TRBD1|TRBJ1-5|TRBV28|many
TGTGCCAGCAGTTCTCTCGGACAGGGCCAGGCCCAGCCCCAGCATTTT
CASSSLGQGQAQPQHF
>TRBD1|TRBJ2-7|TRBV5-1|many
TGCGCCAGCAGCTTGGCGTCCGGGACAGCAGGCTACGAGCAGTACTTC
CASSLASGTAGYEQYF
>-|TRBJ2-7|TRBV5-1|many
TGTGCCAGCAGCTTAGGGGCATCCTACGAGCAGTACTTC
CASSLGASYEQYF
>TRBD1|TRBJ1-2|TRBV6-1|many
TGTGCCAGTTTGGGACAGGGAAACCTTAACTATGGCTACACCTTC
CASLGQGNLNYGYTF
>TRBD2|TRBJ2-1|TRBV7-2|many
TGTGCCAGCAGCTCCCGGACTAGCGGGGCCTACAATGAGCAGTTCTTC
CASSSRTSGAYNEQFF
>-|TRBJ2-7|TRBV2|many
TGTGCCAGCAGTGAACGGGAGACTACCTCCGAGCAGTACTTC
CASSERETTSEQYF
>TRBD2|TRBJ2-1|TRBV13|-
TGTGCCAGCAGCTTACGGTTCGGCCATTTCGGGACTAGCGGGAGGGCCGTGTCTGATGAGCAGTTCTTC
CASSLRFGHFGTSGRAVSDEQFF
>TRBD2|TRBJ2-7|TRBV11-3|many
TGTGCCAGCAGAAGCGGGACTAGCGGGTTTTACGAGCAGTACTTC
CASRSGTSGFYEQYF
>TRBD2|TRBJ2-2|TRBV24-1|-
TGTGCCACCAGTGATTCGCCAGATCGGGGGGAAGGGCCGGTCACCGGGGAGCTGTTTTTT
CATSDSPDRGEGPVTGELFF
>-|TRBJ2-1|TRBV6-4|once
TGTGCCAGCAGTGACTCCGGAGGAGGAGCCTACAATGAGCAGTTCTTC
CASSDSGGGAYNEQFF